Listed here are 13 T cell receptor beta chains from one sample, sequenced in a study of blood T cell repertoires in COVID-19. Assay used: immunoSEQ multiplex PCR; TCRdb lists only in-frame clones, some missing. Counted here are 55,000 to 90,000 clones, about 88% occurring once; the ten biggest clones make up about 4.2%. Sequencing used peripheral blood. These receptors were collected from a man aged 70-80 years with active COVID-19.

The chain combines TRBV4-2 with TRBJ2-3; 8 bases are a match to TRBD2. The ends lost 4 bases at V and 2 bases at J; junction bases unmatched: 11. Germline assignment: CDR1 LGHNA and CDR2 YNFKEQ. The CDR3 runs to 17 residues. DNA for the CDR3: TGTGCCAGCAGCCCCCAAGCGGGAGCGGGCGACACAGATACGCAGTATTTT. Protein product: CASSPQAGAGDTDTQYF.

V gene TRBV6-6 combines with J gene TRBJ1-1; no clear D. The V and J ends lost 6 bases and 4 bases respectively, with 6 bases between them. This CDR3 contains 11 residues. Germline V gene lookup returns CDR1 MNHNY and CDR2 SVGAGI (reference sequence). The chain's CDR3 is CASRWATEAFF. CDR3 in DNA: TGTGCCAGCAGGTGGGCCACTGAAGCTTTCTTT.

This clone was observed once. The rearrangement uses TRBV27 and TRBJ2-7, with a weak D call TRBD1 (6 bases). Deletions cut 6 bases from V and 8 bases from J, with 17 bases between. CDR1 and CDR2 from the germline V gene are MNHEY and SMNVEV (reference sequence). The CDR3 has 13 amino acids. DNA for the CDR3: TGTGCCAGCAGCGCAAATGTGGGGGACAAGCAGTACTTC. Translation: CASSANVGDKQYF.

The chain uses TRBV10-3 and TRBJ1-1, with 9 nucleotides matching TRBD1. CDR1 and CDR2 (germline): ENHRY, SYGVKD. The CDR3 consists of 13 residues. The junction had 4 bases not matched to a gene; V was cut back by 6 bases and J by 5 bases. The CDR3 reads CAIRRTGVTEAFF. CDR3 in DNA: TGTGCCATCAGACGGACAGGGGTGACTGAAGCTTTCTTT.

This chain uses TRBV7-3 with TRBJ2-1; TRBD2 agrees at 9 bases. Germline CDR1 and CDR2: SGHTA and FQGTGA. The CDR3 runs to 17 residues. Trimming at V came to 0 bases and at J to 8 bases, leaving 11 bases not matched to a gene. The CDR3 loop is CASSLTPLAGSGYEQFF. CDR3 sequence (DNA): TGTGCCAGCAGCTTAACCCCTCTAGCGGGATCTGGGTATGAGCAGTTCTTC.

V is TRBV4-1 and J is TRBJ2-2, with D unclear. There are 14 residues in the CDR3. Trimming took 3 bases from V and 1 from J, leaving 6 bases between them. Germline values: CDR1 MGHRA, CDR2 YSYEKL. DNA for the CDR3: TGCGCCAGCAGCCATTTAGAGAACACCGGGGAGCTGTTTTTT. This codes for CASSHLENTGELFF.

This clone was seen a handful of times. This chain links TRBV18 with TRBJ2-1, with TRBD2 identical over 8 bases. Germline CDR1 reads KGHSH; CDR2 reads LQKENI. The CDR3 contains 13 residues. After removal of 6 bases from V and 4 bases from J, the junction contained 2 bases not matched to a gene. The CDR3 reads CASSVAGYNEQFF. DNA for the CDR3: TGTGCCAGCTCCGTAGCGGGGTACAATGAGCAGTTCTTC. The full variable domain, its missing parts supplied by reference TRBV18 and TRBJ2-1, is NAGVMQNPRHLVRRRGQEARLRCSPMKGHSHVYWYRQLPEEGLKFMVYLQKENIIDESGMPKERFSAEFPKEGPSILRIQQVVRGDSAAYFCASSVAGYNEQFFGPGTRLTVL.

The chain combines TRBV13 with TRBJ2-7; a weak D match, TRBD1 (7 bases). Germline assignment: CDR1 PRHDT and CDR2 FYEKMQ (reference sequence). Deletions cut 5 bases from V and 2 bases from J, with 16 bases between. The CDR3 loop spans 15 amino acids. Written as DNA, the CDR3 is TGTGCCAGCAGCCTCCAGGGGGGAAGCCCCTACGAGCAGTACTTC. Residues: CASSLQGGSPYEQYF. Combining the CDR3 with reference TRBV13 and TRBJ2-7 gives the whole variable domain AAGVIQSPRHLIKEKRETATLKCYPIPRHDTVYWYQQGPGQDPQFLISFYEKMQSDKGSIPDRFSAQQFSDYHSELNMSSLELGDSALYFCASSLQGGSPYEQYFGPGTRLTVT.

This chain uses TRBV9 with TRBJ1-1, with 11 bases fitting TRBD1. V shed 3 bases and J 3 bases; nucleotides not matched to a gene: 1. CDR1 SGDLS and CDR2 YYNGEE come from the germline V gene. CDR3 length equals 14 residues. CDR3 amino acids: CASSAGQGDTEAFF. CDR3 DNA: TGTGCCAGCAGCGCGGGACAGGGGGACACTGAAGCTTTCTTT.

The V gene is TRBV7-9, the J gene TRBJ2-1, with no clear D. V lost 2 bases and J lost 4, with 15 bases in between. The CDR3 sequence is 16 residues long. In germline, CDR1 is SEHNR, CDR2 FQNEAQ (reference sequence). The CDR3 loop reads CASSLPWPPTYNEQFF. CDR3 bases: TGTGCCAGCAGCTTACCCTGGCCCCCAACATACAATGAGCAGTTCTTC. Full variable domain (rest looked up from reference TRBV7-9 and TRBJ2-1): DTGVSQNPRHKITKRGQNVTFRCDPISEHNRLYWYRQTLGQGPEFLTYFQNEAQLEKSRLLSDRFSAERPKGSFSTLEIQRTEQGDSAMYLCASSLPWPPTYNEQFFGPGTRLTVL.

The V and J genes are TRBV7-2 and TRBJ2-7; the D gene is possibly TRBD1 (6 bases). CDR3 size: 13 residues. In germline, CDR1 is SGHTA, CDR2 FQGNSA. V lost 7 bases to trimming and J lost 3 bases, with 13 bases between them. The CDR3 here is CASTPTGGYEQYF. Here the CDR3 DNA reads TGTGCCAGCACCCCGACAGGAGGCTACGAGCAGTACTTC.

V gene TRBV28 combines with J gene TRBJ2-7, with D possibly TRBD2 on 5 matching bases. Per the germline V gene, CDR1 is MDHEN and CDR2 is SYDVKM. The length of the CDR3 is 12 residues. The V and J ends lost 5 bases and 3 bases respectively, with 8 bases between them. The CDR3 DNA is TGTGCCAGCAGTCCACTAGGCTACGAGCAGTACTTC. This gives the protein CASSPLGYEQYF.

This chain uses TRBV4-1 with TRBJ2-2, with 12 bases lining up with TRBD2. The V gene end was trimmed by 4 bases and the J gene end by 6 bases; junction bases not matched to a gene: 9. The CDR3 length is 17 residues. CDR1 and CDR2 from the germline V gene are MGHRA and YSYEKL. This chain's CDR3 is CASSPIVGTSGPGELFF. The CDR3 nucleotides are TGCGCCAGCAGCCCCATCGTCGGGACTAGCGGGCCCGGGGAGCTGTTTTTT.